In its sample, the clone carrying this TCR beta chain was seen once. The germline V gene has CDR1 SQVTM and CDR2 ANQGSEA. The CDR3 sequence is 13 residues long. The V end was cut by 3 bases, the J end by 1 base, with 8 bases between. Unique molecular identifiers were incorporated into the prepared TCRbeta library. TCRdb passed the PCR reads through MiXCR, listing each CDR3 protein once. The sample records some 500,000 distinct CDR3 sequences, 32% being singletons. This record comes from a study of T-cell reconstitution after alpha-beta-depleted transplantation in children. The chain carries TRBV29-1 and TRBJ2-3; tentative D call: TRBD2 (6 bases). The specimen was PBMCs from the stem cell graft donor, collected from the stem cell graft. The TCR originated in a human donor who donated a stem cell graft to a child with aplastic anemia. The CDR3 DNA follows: TGCAGCGTTGACAGGAGGGGCACAGATACGCAGTATTTT. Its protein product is CSVDRRGTDTQYF.